The 16 T cell receptor beta chains presented below share a single source sample, sequenced in a study of T-cell reconstitution after alpha-beta-depleted transplantation in children. Construction of the TCRbeta library involved unique molecular identifiers. TCRdb re-analysed the PCR reads in MiXCR, keeping a single row per CDR3 protein. The sample yields about 580,000 distinct CDR3 sequences, under 30% seen once. This specimen was PBMCs, mostly from graft donor cells, taken 360 days after TCRalphabeta/CD19-depleted stem cell transplant. These receptors were taken from a boy less than two years old who had a stem cell transplant for acute myeloid leukemia, so the T cells may come from the graft donor.

Ten or more counts support this clonotype. This sequence joins TRBV10-3 and TRBJ2-3; D may match TRBD1 or TRBD2 (5 bases each). This CDR3 contains 14 residues. Trimming took off 0 bases at V and 6 bases at J, with 10 bases between the two ends. Germline values: CDR1 ENHRY, CDR2 SYGVKD. The CDR3 nucleotides are TGTGCCATCAGTGAGTCGGGGGAAGGGGATACGCAGTATTTT. Translated: CAISESGEGDTQYF.

V and J are TRBV9 and TRBJ2-2, with D uncertain. The V end lost 0 bases, the J end lost 0 bases, and 9 bases lay between the germline ends. This CDR3 region has 16 residues. Germline CDR1 reads SGDLS; CDR2 reads YYNGEE. CDR3 in DNA: TGTGCCAGCAGCGTAGACGGTAATCCGAACACCGGGGAGCTGTTTTTT. Protein: CASSVDGNPNTGELFF.

V gene TRBV5-5 combines with J gene TRBJ2-6; D is ambiguous. CDR1 and CDR2 (germline): SGHKS, YYEKEE (reference sequence). V lost 4 bases and J lost 2, with 10 bases in between. The CDR3 covers 15 residues. CDR3 DNA: TGTGCCAGCAGCCCTACCGTGGCTGGGGCCAACGTCCTGACTTTC. It yields the protein CASSPTVAGANVLTF.

Turning to this clonotype: Being one base from a much bigger clone, this may be a read error. The chain has TRBV20-1 and TRBJ2-1; tentatively, D is TRBD1 or TRBD2 (5 bases each). This CDR3 is 13 amino acids long. The germline V gene encodes CDR1 DFQATT and CDR2 SNEGSKA (reference sequence). CDR3 in amino acids: CSAKGSSYNEKFF. Here the CDR3 DNA reads TGCAGTGCAAAGGGGAGCTCCTACAATGAGAAGTTCTTC.

J is TRBJ2-2 and V is TRBV6-5; unclear D gene. Looked up from germline, CDR1 is MNHEY and CDR2 is SVGAGI. The CDR3 sequence is 16 residues long. V was cut by 1 base and J by 0 bases, with 9 bases left in between. DNA of the CDR3: TGTGCCAGCAGTTACTGGCTGGGAACGAACACCGGGGAGCTGTTTTTT. Translated: CASSYWLGTNTGELFF.

The J gene is TRBJ2-7, the V gene TRBV12-3 or TRBV12-4, with 9 bases lining up with TRBD1. The CDR3 runs 16 residues. Trimming removed 8 bases from V and 3 bases from J; junction bases left unmatched: 14. CDR3 DNA: TGTGCCAGCCTTCGAGCCGGGACAGGGCTCCTCTACGAGCAGTACGTC. This sequence encodes CASLRAGTGLLYEQYV.

This sequence joins TRBV13 and TRBJ2-5, with 10 bases matching TRBD1. The germline gives CDR1 PRHDT, CDR2 FYEKMQ (reference sequence). The CDR3 length is 16 residues. Unmatched junction bases numbered 7, after V lost 4 bases and J lost 2 bases. The CDR3 DNA follows: TGTGCCAGCAGCTCGCAGGACAGGGGGGAGCAAGAGACCCAGTACTTC. Translating gives CASSSQDRGEQETQYF.

This clonotype was recorded many times. The genes are TRBV7-2 and TRBJ2-3; 7 bases are a match to TRBD1. Per the germline V gene, CDR1 is SGHTA and CDR2 is FQGNSA. This CDR3 region has 14 residues. Trimming cost V 6 bases and J 6 bases; bases outside gene matches: 9. CDR3 loop: CASSPDSRGDTQYF. CDR3 sequence (DNA): TGTGCCAGCAGTCCGGACTCCAGGGGGGATACGCAGTATTTT.

This clonotype was detected only a few times. The chain carries TRBV20-1 and TRBJ2-4, with D possibly TRBD1 on 6 matching bases. CDR3 length: 15 residues. CDR1 and CDR2 (germline): DFQATT, SNEGSKA (reference sequence). V was clipped by 5 bases and J by 0 bases, with 14 bases between them. CDR3 amino acids: CSALTGLLAKNIQYF. The CDR3 DNA sequence: TGCAGTGCTCTGACAGGACTTTTAGCCAAAAACATTCAGTACTTC.

This clonotype was detected only a few times. The V gene is TRBV12-5, the J gene TRBJ1-4; D unclear. This CDR3 comprises 12 residues. Germline V gives CDR1 LGHNT, CDR2 FRNRAP. The V end lost 5 bases, the J end lost 16 bases, and 17 bases lay between the germline ends. Here the CDR3 reads CASGPSWATTFF. The CDR3 DNA sequence: TGTGCTAGTGGTCCATCCTGGGCCACGACGTTTTTT.

This clonotype was counted between two and nine times. The chain carries TRBV11-3 and TRBJ2-7; weak D call: TRBD2 (6 bases). In germline, CDR1 is SGHNT, CDR2 YENEEA. This CDR3 spans 15 amino acids. Trimming removed 2 bases from V and 5 bases from J, with 16 bases in between. For the CDR3, the DNA is TGTGCCAGCAGCTTACGCCTACGGGGGACGGACGAGCAGTACTTC. It translates to CASSLRLRGTDEQYF.

V usage is TRBV3-1 and J usage is TRBJ2-1; D unclear. In germline, CDR1 is LGHDT, CDR2 YNNKEL (reference sequence). CDR3 length: 17 amino acids. V lost 7 bases, J lost 0 bases, and 19 bases lay in between. The CDR3 bases are TGTGCCAGCACCCTTTCCCCCTACCGGAGCTCCTACAATGAGCAGTTCTTC. Its translation: CASTLSPYRSSYNEQFF.

This clonotype has just a few counts. V usage is TRBV20-1 and J usage is TRBJ2-5, with TRBD1 matching over 7 bases. CDR3 length equals 13 residues. V lost 6 bases to trimming and J lost 4 bases; unmatched junction nucleotides: 8. The germline CDR1 and CDR2 sequences are DFQATT and SNEGSKA (reference sequence). The CDR3 coding sequence is TGCAGTGCCAAAAGAGGGGGCGTAGAGACCCAGTACTTC. This gives the protein CSAKRGGVETQYF.

This clonotype was counted many times. The rearrangement uses TRBV12-3 or TRBV12-4 and TRBJ2-1, with a possible D match to TRBD2 (6 bases). The CDR3 is 16 residues long. V lost 5 bases, J lost 4 bases, and 18 bases lay in between. CDR3 sequence reads: CASSNRGGEIYNEQFF. The CDR3 bases are TGTGCCAGCAGTAACCGTGGCGGGGAGATTTACAATGAGCAGTTCTTC.

The chain joins TRBV4-2 to TRBJ1-1; D gene ambiguous. V dropped 1 base and J dropped 0 bases, with 15 bases sitting between them. The CDR3 has 17 amino acids. Germline CDR1 is LGHNA and CDR2 is YNFKEQ. As DNA, the CDR3 is TGTGCCAGCAGCCAAGTTGAGGAGGAAACGATGAACACTGAAGCTTTCTTT. This encodes CASSQVEEETMNTEAFF.

In its sample, this clonotype was seen a few times. CDR3: CSASRQPTTGETQYF. The CDR3 DNA follows: TGCAGTGCTAGTCGTCAGCCGACCACGGGGGAGACCCAGTACTTC. This sequence joins TRBV20-1 and TRBJ2-5, with a possible D match to TRBD2 (5 bases). From germline, CDR1 is DFQATT and CDR2 SNEGSKA (reference sequence). The germline V and J ends were trimmed by 3 bases and 5 bases, with 19 bases remaining between them. This CDR3 region has 15 residues.